The 10 T cell receptor beta chains reported below all come from one sample, sequenced in a study of cytomegalovirus exposure and HLA in healthy donors. PCR amplification relied on 60 Vbeta primers (plus 13 Jbeta primers). Using immunoSEQ multiplex PCR, the repertoire was profiled, and TCRdb retains in-frame clones only, with some absent. The table lists about 110,000 clones, 74% of them singletons. The sample consisted of PBMCs. These receptors were taken from a man aged 50 to 60 in good health and CMV-seropositive.

V and J are TRBV5-1 and TRBJ2-7; D is possibly TRBD1 (7 bases). The CDR3 covers 15 residues. Looked up from germline, CDR1 is SGHRS and CDR2 is YFSETQ. The ends were cut back, 5 bases at V and 4 bases at J, with 19 bases in the middle. The CDR3 loop reads CASSSGPSGGYEQYF. Written as DNA, the CDR3 is TGCGCCAGCAGTTCTGGGCCCTCAGGGGGGTACGAGCAGTACTTC. The complete variable domain, with remaining parts taken from reference TRBV5-1 and TRBJ2-7, reads KAGVTQTPRYLIKTRGQQVTLSCSPISGHRSVSWYQQTPGQGLQFLFEYFSETQRNKGNFPGRFSGRQFSNSRSEMNVSTLELGDSALYLCASSSGPSGGYEQYFGPGTRLTVT.

This clone has only one observation. The rearrangement links TRBV9 to TRBJ1-2; TRBD1 matches 12 bases. J was trimmed by 5 bases and V by 2 bases; bases with no gene match: 4. The CDR3 loop spans 15 amino acids. The germline CDR1 and CDR2 sequences are SGDLS and YYNGEE. The CDR3 DNA reads TGTGCCAGCAGCGTTTGGGACAGGGGGCTTTATGGCTACACCTTC. It is translated as CASSVWDRGLYGYTF.

This clone came up a few times. This rearrangement joins TRBV30 to TRBJ2-1; 9 bases map to TRBD2. V lost 3 bases and J lost 6; bases outside the gene matches: 9. The CDR3 is 15 amino acids. In germline, CDR1 is GTSNPN, CDR2 SVGIG (reference sequence). CDR3 coding DNA: TGTGCCTGGAGGAAATTAGCGGGAGCAGGCAATGAGCAGTTCTTC. It encodes CAWRKLAGAGNEQFF.

This chain connects TRBV18 to TRBJ1-2; the match to TRBD1 covers 8 bases. With 2 bases clipped from V and 8 bases from J, the junction kept 10 bases outside the gene matches. CDR3 length: 15 amino acids. CDR1 is KGHSH, CDR2 LQKENI, per germline. CDR3 in amino acids: CASSPFSGQGPGYTF. The CDR3 DNA sequence: TGTGCCAGCTCACCATTCAGCGGACAGGGTCCGGGCTACACCTTC. Full variable domain (remainder filled in from reference TRBV18 and TRBJ1-2): NAGVMQNPRHLVRRRGQEARLRCSPMKGHSHVYWYRQLPEEGLKFMVYLQKENIIDESGMPKERFSAEFPKEGPSILRIQQVVRGDSAAYFCASSPFSGQGPGYTFGSGTRLTVV.

This clone occurred a few times. This rearrangement joins TRBV7-6 to TRBJ2-2; 10 nucleotides agree with TRBD2. Trimming at V came to 5 bases and at J to 5 bases, leaving 5 bases not matched to a gene. This CDR3 is 15 amino acids long. From germline, CDR1 is SGHVS and CDR2 FNYEAQ. CDR3 sequence reads: CASSRAGGRTGELFF. For the CDR3, the DNA is TGTGCCAGCAGCCGAGCGGGAGGGCGTACCGGGGAGCTGTTTTTT.

The V gene is TRBV21-1, the J gene TRBJ1-2. TRBV21-1 is tagged as a pseudogene. CDR3 size: 17 residues. CDR3 bases: TGTGCCAGCAGCAAAGACCCCAATTTGATACGAGACTATGGCTACACCTTC. It encodes CASSKDPNLIRDYGYTF.

The chain carries TRBV5-1 and TRBJ2-1, with D possibly matching TRBD2 (5 bases). Trimming left V 0 bases short and J 4 bases short, with 8 bases between. CDR3 size: 14 residues. Germline-derived CDR1 and CDR2 are SGHRS and YFSETQ. The CDR3 nucleotides read TGCGCCAGCAGCTTGGCTGACTATTACAATGAGCAGTTCTTC. Its protein is CASSLADYYNEQFF.

The chain joins TRBV5-1 to TRBJ1-1; possible D gene TRBD1, 5 bases. V lost 5 bases, J lost 1 base, and 9 bases lay in between. The CDR3 loop spans 13 amino acids. Germline V CDR1 and CDR2: SGHRS, YFSETQ. For the CDR3, the DNA is TGCGCCAGCAGGGAGGGGCAGAACACTGAAGCTTTCTTT. It yields the protein CASREGQNTEAFF.

The V gene is TRBV5-1, the J gene TRBJ2-1, with 10 bases aligning to TRBD2. Germline V lookup: CDR1 SGHRS, CDR2 YFSETQ. The V and J ends lost 4 bases and 2 bases, in that order; junction bases with no gene match: 12. The CDR3 consists of 18 residues. CDR3 residues: CASSLSFGSGGPYNEQFF. The DNA for the CDR3 is TGCGCCAGCAGCCTCTCGTTCGGTAGCGGGGGGCCCTACAATGAGCAGTTCTTC.

Note on this clone: One end of the junction is discordant with germline, which a read error may explain. V and J are TRBV7-2 and TRBJ1-2; 7 nucleotides agree with TRBD1. Germline CDR1 is SGHTA and CDR2 is FQGNSA. This CDR3 is built from 12 residues. In DNA form, the CDR3 reads TGTGCCAGCAGCCTACGACAGGGAGAGATTGCCTTC. Translated, it gives CASSLRQGEIAF.